This T cell receptor beta chain was profiled in a study of T cells in Graves' hyperthyroidism and ophthalmopathy (dated by TCRdb to the late 2010s). Broadly, across the study: Peripheral blood was collected at initial diagnosis, before any treatment. Following sampling, methimazole starting at 30 mg daily was given to hyperthyroidism patients, and high-dose intravenous methylprednisolone was given to ophthalmopathy patients. TCR V-J signatures able to tell the groups apart were searched for in a discovery cohort of some 97 patients, of whom over 40 had Graves' ophthalmopathy and 57 had stable Graves' hyperthyroidism. According to the paper, TCR Vbeta CDR3 sequencing was carried out on 135 peripheral blood samples, which came from approximately 41 ophthalmopathy, under 85 hyperthyroidism and 17 progressor patients. For training and testing, the 100 or so patients in the discovery cohort were randomly divided in a 7:3 ratio. An independent validation cohort of around 19 hyperthyroidism patients and over 15 patients who later progressed to ophthalmopathy tested prospective prediction of ophthalmopathy. In about six Graves' hyperthyroidism patients, the study also compared T-cell repertoires from thyroid tissue with T-cell repertoires from blood.

Comments on this clonotype: Its specific antigen is unknown. No much larger clonotype is one base removed from it; base qualities were not supplied.

The TCR beta CDR3 regions were amplified from the RNA transcripts. For the first round of RT-PCR on the TCR CDR3, the HTBI primer set was used together with the Qiagen OneStep RT-PCR kit. Libraries were constructed in a second round of multiplex PCR, after which size selection and purification were performed. The libraries were sequenced on an Illumina HiSeq2000 using paired-end 100 bp reads. Per the source publication's procedure: Raw data were processed with SOAPnuke, discarding reads with adapters, uncalled bases, mean Phred below 15, or no exact constant-primer or identifier match. COPE v1.2.5 was used to merge the high-quality paired reads, and each unique nucleotide sequence was defined as a clonotype. MiTCR v1.1 was used to align the clonotypes against IMGT TRBV, TRBD and TRBJ reference segments. The analysis included only V-J combinations with a frequency above 0.0001, which together covered more than 98% of the repertoires. A TCS score was defined as the ratio between F50 (clonal expansion) and ExV (chaos), using BLOSUM62-based TCRdist between CDR3 peptides within each V-J. Welch's t-statistics and random forest reduced some 510 V-J features to some 14, which were used in a naive Bayes classifier (R e1071). The Morisita-Horn index was used to measure how similar the thyroid and blood repertoires were. In TCRdb, the public reads were trimmed at Q25 with fastp and aligned with MiXCR, with productive beta chains retained. Entries are consolidated by CDR3 protein sequence, retaining the most common genes and DNA. These V and J calls derive from TCRdb rather than the authors' analysis. The sample table holds around 720,000 distinct CDR3 sequences, of which 35% were seen once. 31% of the sample belongs to the ten largest clones.

Based on the germline V gene (reference sequence), the CDR1 and CDR2 sequences are DFQATT and SNEGSKA. Between the V and J ends, shortened by 4 bases and 9 bases respectively, the junction contains 15 bases. The CDR3 starts with the cysteine, ends with the phenylalanine, and has 12 residues. Only the CDR3 portion is preserved as DNA: 36 bases, with reading frame beginning at the first base. Results the study describes overall, beyond this receptor: A 13 V-J signature model separated ophthalmopathy from stable hyperthyroidism, with roughly 88% sensitivity and 81% to 83% specificity in cross-validation and 80%/75% in testing. Sample size was not statistically predetermined, and investigators were not blinded to group allocation. In validation, the model predicted progression to ophthalmopathy a median of roughly 6.1 months before onset, with about 64% sensitivity and more than 72% specificity. Blood samples also contained most of the expanded thyroid clonotypes (frequency above 0.001), which suggests that blood repertoires may reflect thyroid immune responses.

Stable Graves' hyperthyroidism was defined as the absence of progression to ophthalmopathy over 18 months of follow-up. The hyperthyroidism patients were between 18 and 65 years old and newly diagnosed, with a disease duration of less than 2 months. The study excluded patients with uncontrolled infections, other autoimmune diseases, pregnancy or lactation. Diagnoses were established on the basis of clinical symptoms, serum thyroxine and TRAb, thyroid ultrasound, and orbital computed tomography. Ficoll-Paque density gradient centrifugation was used to isolate PBMCs from 8 to 10 ml of fresh peripheral blood. Total RNA was extracted with Trizol reagent, and quality was checked on an Agilent 2100 Bioanalyzer.

The V gene is TRBV20-1 and the J gene is TRBJ2-5, with the D segment identity uncertain. The material sequenced was blood. The clonotype was recovered from a woman aged 40 to 55 with Graves' hyperthyroidism. The CDR3 region: CSATPANQPQYF. The bases are TGCAGTGCTACGCCCGCAAATCAGCCCCAGTACTTC.